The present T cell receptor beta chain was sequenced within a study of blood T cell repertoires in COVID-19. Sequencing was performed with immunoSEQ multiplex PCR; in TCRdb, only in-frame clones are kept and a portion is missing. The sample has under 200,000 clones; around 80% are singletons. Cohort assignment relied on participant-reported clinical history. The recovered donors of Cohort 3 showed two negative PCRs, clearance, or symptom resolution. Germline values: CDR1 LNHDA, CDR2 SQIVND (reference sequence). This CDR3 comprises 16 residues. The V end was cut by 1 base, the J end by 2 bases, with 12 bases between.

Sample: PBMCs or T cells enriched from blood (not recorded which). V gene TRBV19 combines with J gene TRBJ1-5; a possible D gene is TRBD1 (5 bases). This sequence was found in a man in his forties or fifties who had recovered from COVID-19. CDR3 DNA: TGTGCCAGTAGTATAGCACCGCCGGGGGGCAATCAGCCCCAGCATTTT. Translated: CASSIAPPGGNQPQHF.